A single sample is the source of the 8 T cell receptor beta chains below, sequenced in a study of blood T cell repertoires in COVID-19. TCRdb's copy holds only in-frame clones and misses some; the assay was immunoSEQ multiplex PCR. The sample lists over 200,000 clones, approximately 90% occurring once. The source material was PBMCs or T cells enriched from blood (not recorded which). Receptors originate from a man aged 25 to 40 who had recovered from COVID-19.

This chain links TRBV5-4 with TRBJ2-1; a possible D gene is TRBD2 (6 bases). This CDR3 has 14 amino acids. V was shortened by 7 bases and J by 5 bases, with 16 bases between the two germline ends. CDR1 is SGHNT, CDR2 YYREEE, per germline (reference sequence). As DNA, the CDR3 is TGTGCCAGCTTCAAGGGACTGGATAACAATGAGCAGTTCTTC. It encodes CASFKGLDNNEQFF.

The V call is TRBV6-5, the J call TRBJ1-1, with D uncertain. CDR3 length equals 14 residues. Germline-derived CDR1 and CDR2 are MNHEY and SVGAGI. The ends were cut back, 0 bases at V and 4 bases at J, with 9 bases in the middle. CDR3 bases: TGTGCCAGCAGTTACTCGGGGAGTTTCACTGAAGCTTTCTTT. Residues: CASSYSGSFTEAFF.

The CDR3 reads CASSLESGIYGYTF. The CDR3 bases are TGTGCCAGCAGCTTAGAGTCAGGGATCTATGGCTACACCTTC. The rearrangement uses TRBV7-9 and TRBJ1-2; weak D call: TRBD1 (5 bases). The V gene's germline CDR1 is SEHNR and CDR2 FQNEAQ (reference sequence). Trimming stripped 1 base from V and 4 bases from J, with 10 bases between. The CDR3 runs to 14 residues.

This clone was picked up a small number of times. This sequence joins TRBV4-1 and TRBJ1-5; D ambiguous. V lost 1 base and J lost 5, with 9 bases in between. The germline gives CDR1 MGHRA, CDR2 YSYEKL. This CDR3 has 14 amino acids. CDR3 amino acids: CASSQVAVDQPQHF. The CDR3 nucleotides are TGCGCCAGCAGCCAAGTGGCTGTCGATCAGCCCCAGCATTTT.

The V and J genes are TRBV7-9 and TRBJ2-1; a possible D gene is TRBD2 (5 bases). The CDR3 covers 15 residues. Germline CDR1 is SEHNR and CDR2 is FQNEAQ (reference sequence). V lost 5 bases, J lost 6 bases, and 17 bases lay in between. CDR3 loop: CASSPDRDYLNEQFF. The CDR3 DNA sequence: TGTGCCAGCAGCCCGGATCGGGATTACCTCAATGAGCAGTTCTTC.

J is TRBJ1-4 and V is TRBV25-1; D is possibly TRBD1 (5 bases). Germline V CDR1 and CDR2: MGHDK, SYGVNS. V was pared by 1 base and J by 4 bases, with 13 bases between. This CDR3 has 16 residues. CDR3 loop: CASSEFRGSRNEKLFF. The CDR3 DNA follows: TGTGCCAGCAGTGAATTTCGGGGGTCTCGTAATGAAAAACTGTTTTTT. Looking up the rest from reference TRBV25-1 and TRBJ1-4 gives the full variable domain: EADIYQTPRYLVIGTGKKITLECSQTMGHDKMYWYQQDPGMELHLIHYSYGVNSTEKGDLSSESTVSRIRTEHFPLTLESARPSHTSQYLCASSEFRGSRNEKLFFGSGTQLSVL.

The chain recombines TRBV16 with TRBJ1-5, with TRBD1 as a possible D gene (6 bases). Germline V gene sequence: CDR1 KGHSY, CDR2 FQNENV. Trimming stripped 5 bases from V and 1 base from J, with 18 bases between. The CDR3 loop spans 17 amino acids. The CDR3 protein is CASSGIQGLGSNQPQHF. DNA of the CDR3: TGTGCCAGCAGCGGGATCCAGGGGCTCGGGAGCAATCAGCCCCAGCATTTT.

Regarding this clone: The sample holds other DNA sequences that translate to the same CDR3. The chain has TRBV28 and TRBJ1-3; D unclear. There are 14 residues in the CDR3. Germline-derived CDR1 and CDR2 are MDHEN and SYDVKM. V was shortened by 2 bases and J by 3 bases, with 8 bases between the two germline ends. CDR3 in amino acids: CASSLDRVGNTIYF. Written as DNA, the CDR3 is TGTGCCAGCAGTTTAGACCGGGTTGGAAACACCATATATTTT.